This T cell receptor beta chain was sequenced for a study of T-cell memory formation after mild COVID-19. This clonotype was observed a few times. Antigen: not known. V lost 3 bases to trimming and J lost 4 bases, with 6 bases between them. Germline V lookup: CDR1 SQVTM, CDR2 ANQGSEA. The CDR3 extends over 11 amino acids. A single record per CDR3 protein comes from TCRdb applying MiXCR to the 5' RACE reads. The table records roughly 110,000 distinct CDR3 sequences, about a fifth of them present only once. Overall study findings and caveats: Cross-reactive memory apparently joined, as some responding clones appeared in pre-infection memory.

The sequence was collected from a man younger than 35 who had mild COVID-19 (a few samples of this study predate the infection). Cell type and time point are not known. Sequencing used PBMCs or a T cell subset sorted from them (not recorded which). The chain has TRBV29-1 and TRBJ1-1; no reliable D call. In DNA, the CDR3 is TGCAGCGTTGATCGCAGCACTGAAGCTTTCTTT. Residues: CSVDRSTEAFF.